One sample yielded the 21 T cell receptor beta chains listed below, sequenced in a study of cytomegalovirus exposure and HLA in healthy donors. The PCR used 60 Vbeta and 13 Jbeta primers. Assay: immunoSEQ multiplex PCR; the TCRdb copy retains only in-frame clones and omits some. Here the sample spans some 140,000 clones, under 85% being singletons. Sequencing was done on a sample of PBMCs. The receptors come from a man aged 18 to 29 in good health and CMV-seronegative.

V gene TRBV4-3 combines with J gene TRBJ2-2; tentatively, D is TRBD1 (6 bases). Germline V gene data show CDR1 as LGHNA and CDR2 as YSLEER. The CDR3 is made up of 17 amino acids. The V end was cut by 5 bases, the J end by 4 bases, with 20 bases between. CDR3 sequence: CASSYNIQGRGTGELFF. CDR3 nucleotides: TGCGCCAGCAGCTACAACATACAGGGCCGTGGCACCGGGGAGCTGTTTTTT.

The chain is built from TRBV5-5 and TRBJ2-1; no definite D call. This CDR3 is 15 amino acids long. Trimming took off 0 bases at V and 6 bases at J, with 13 bases between the two ends. CDR1 SGHKS and CDR2 YYEKEE come from the germline V gene (reference sequence). CDR3 loop: CASSLARLGVNEQFF. As DNA, the CDR3 is TGTGCCAGCAGCTTGGCGCGGTTAGGAGTCAATGAGCAGTTCTTC.

The chain is built from TRBV7-2 and TRBJ2-7, with 12 bases identical to TRBD2. There are 18 residues in the CDR3. Germline V gene lookup returns CDR1 SGHTA and CDR2 FQGNSA. Trimming took 5 bases from V and 2 from J; bases not matched to a gene: 13. The CDR3 DNA sequence: TGTGCCAGCAGCAAACTAGCGGGGGGCCCCCAATCGGCCTACGAGCAGTACTTC. Its protein is CASSKLAGGPQSAYEQYF.

This clone was seen only once. V and J are TRBV5-1 and TRBJ1-6; TRBD1 agrees at 8 bases. Germline trimming cut 3 bases from V and 7 bases from J; bases unmatched to any gene: 6. The length of the CDR3 is 15 residues. The germline V gene encodes CDR1 SGHRS and CDR2 YFSETQ. CDR3 nucleotide sequence: TGCGCCAGCAGCTGGGCCGACAGGGGAAATTCACCCCTCCACTTT. Residues: CASSWADRGNSPLHF. The entire variable domain, with the rest obtained from reference TRBV5-1 and TRBJ1-6, is as follows: KAGVTQTPRYLIKTRGQQVTLSCSPISGHRSVSWYQQTPGQGLQFLFEYFSETQRNKGNFPGRFSGRQFSNSRSEMNVSTLELGDSALYLCASSWADRGNSPLHFGNGTRLTVT.

This chain joins TRBV6-1 and TRBJ1-2; no clear D. This CDR3 has 11 amino acids. The ends were cut back, 8 bases at V and 3 bases at J, with 7 bases in the middle. Looked up from germline, CDR1 is MNHNS and CDR2 is SASEGT. CDR3 nucleotide sequence: TGTGCCAGCCTACTGGACTATGGCTACACCTTC. Translating gives CASLLDYGYTF.

The chain links TRBV11-2 to TRBJ1-4, with D unclear. This CDR3 has 15 amino acids. Germline V gene data show CDR1 as SGHAT and CDR2 as FQNNGV. V lost 0 bases, J lost 4 bases, and 9 bases lay in between. The DNA of the CDR3 is TGTGCCAGCAGCTTAGATTCGGGGTTTAATGAAAAACTGTTTTTT. Encoded protein: CASSLDSGFNEKLFF. Full variable domain (rest looked up from reference TRBV11-2 and TRBJ1-4): EAGVAQSPRYKIIEKRQSVAFWCNPISGHATLYWYQQILGQGPKLLIQFQNNGVVDDSQLPKDRFSAERLKGVDSTLKIQPAKLEDSAVYLCASSLDSGFNEKLFFGSGTQLSVL.

V and J are TRBV30 and TRBJ2-7; 9 bases align to TRBD1. After removal of 4 bases from V and 5 bases from J, the junction contained 6 bases not matched to a gene. Germline V CDR1 and CDR2: GTSNPN, SVGIG (reference sequence). CDR3 length: 13 amino acids. For the CDR3, the DNA is TGTGCCTGGACCAGGACAGGGGAGGACGAGCAGTACTTC. Translating gives CAWTRTGEDEQYF.

The J gene is TRBJ1-1, the V gene TRBV5-5; 9 bases match TRBD1. Germline loops: CDR1 SGHKS, CDR2 YYEKEE (reference sequence). The junction had 3 bases not matched to a gene; V was cut back by 3 bases and J by 3 bases. The CDR3 length is 14 residues. CDR3 sequence reads: CASSSGTGHTEAFF. CDR3 sequence (DNA): TGTGCCAGCAGCTCCGGGACAGGGCACACTGAAGCTTTCTTT.

The rearrangement uses TRBV2 and TRBJ2-1; the match to TRBD2 covers 10 bases. This CDR3 region has 17 residues. The ends lost 6 bases at V and 0 bases at J; junction bases unmatched: 8. Germline V gene data show CDR1 as SNHLY and CDR2 as FYNNEI. DNA of the CDR3: TGTGCCAGCAGGGTTAGCGGGGGGATAAGCTCCTACAATGAGCAGTTCTTC. Protein product: CASRVSGGISSYNEQFF. Filled out from reference TRBV2 and TRBJ2-1, the complete variable domain reads EPEVTQTPSHQVTQMGQEVILRCVPISNHLYFYWYRQILGQKVEFLVSFYNNEISEKSEIFDDQFSVERPDGSNFTLKIRSTKLEDSAMYFCASRVSGGISSYNEQFFGPGTRLTVL.

The rearrangement joins TRBV5-1 to TRBJ2-2, with 9 bases that match TRBD1. Germline lookup yields CDR1 SGHRS and CDR2 YFSETQ. J lost 4 bases, V lost 1 base, and 2 bases had no gene match. The CDR3 has 15 residues. Here the CDR3 reads CASSLLGQGTGELFF. CDR3 nucleotides: TGCGCCAGCAGCTTGTTGGGACAGGGCACCGGGGAGCTGTTTTTT.

The gene calls are TRBV5-4 and TRBJ2-7, with TRBD1 matching over 9 bases. The CDR3 runs 14 residues. The ends lost 0 bases at V and 5 bases at J; junction bases unmatched: 3. Germline V lookup: CDR1 SGHNT, CDR2 YYREEE (reference sequence). The CDR3 region is CASSLGQGGDEQYF. For the CDR3, the DNA is TGTGCCAGCAGCTTGGGACAGGGGGGAGACGAGCAGTACTTC.

This chain links TRBV7-9 with TRBJ1-2; 7 bases are a match to TRBD1. CDR1 is SEHNR and CDR2 is FQNEAQ in the germline V gene (reference sequence). CDR3 length equals 13 residues. Trimming cost V 7 bases and J 1 base; bases outside gene matches: 3. In DNA form, the CDR3 reads TGTGCCAGCACTGGGACAGTTAACTATGGCTACACCTTC. This translates into CASTGTVNYGYTF.

As concerns this clone: Mismatch with germline at one junction end may stem from a read error. The rearrangement links TRBV7-7 to TRBJ2-5; 11 nucleotides match TRBD1. Germline loops: CDR1 SSHAT, CDR2 FNYEAQ (reference sequence). The CDR3 length is 15 residues. CDR3 in DNA: TGTGCTAGCAGCTTAGGACAGGGGGCCCAAGAGACCCAGTACTTC. Protein: CASSLGQGAQETQYF.

This clone was seen only once. This chain connects TRBV30 to TRBJ1-1, with unresolved D. Trimming removed 1 base from V and 1 base from J, with 7 bases in between. Per germline, CDR1 GTSNPN and CDR2 SVGIG (reference sequence). This CDR3 region has 13 residues. CDR3 in amino acids: CAWSELRNTEAFF. Written as DNA, the CDR3 is TGTGCCTGGAGTGAACTCCGGAACACTGAAGCTTTCTTT.

The V gene is TRBV12-5, the J gene TRBJ2-3; 8 nucleotides match TRBD1. CDR1 and CDR2 from the germline V gene are LGHNT and FRNRAP. The CDR3 consists of 18 residues. With V trimmed by 0 bases and J by 6 bases, 14 bases remained unmatched. The CDR3 loop is CASGLVQTGQEKGDTQYF. The CDR3, as DNA: TGTGCTAGTGGTTTGGTACAAACGGGACAGGAAAAGGGGGATACGCAGTATTTT.

V usage is TRBV7-2 and J usage is TRBJ1-4, with a possible D match to TRBD1 (6 bases). Between the trimmed V and J ends, which lost 3 bases and 8 bases, there was a span of 19 bases. This CDR3 is built from 16 residues. Germline V gene lookup returns CDR1 SGHTA and CDR2 FQGNSA. The CDR3 sequence is CASSFPATGTGEKLFF. The CDR3 region has the DNA TGTGCCAGCAGCTTTCCCGCTACAGGGACGGGAGAAAAACTGTTTTTT.

V gene TRBV4-3 combines with J gene TRBJ1-5; weak D call: TRBD1 (5 bases). Germline V gene lookup returns CDR1 LGHNA and CDR2 YSLEER. Trimming shortened V by 0 bases and J by 3 bases, and 9 bases separated the two germline ends. This CDR3 contains 15 residues. The CDR3 is CASSQEYRSNQPQHF. The CDR3 DNA reads TGCGCCAGCAGCCAAGAATACAGGTCCAATCAGCCCCAGCATTTT.

V gene TRBV27 combines with J gene TRBJ2-7; TRBD1 aligns across 10 bases. After removal of 6 bases from V and 6 bases from J, the junction contained 5 bases not matched to a gene. The CDR3 contains 13 residues. CDR1 is MNHEY, CDR2 SMNVEV, per germline (reference sequence). This CDR3 is CASSRDRGTEQYF. CDR3 in DNA: TGTGCCAGCAGCCGGGACAGGGGAACCGAGCAGTACTTC.

This chain links TRBV5-1 with TRBJ1-1, with D uncertain. CDR1 and CDR2 from the germline V gene are SGHRS and YFSETQ. The V end lost 4 bases, the J end lost 5 bases, and 12 bases lay between the germline ends. The CDR3 covers 13 residues. The CDR3 DNA sequence: TGCGCCAGCAGCGTAGGGTCGGGGACTGAAGCTTTCTTT. Translation: CASSVGSGTEAFF.

This clone appeared a single time. This chain uses TRBV6-5 with TRBJ2-5; TRBD2 agrees at 9 bases. The ends lost 8 bases at V and 2 bases at J; junction bases unmatched: 3. CDR1 and CDR2 from the germline V gene are MNHEY and SVGAGI. The CDR3 length is 13 residues. For the CDR3, the DNA is TGTGCCAGCGATCTAGCGGGGCAAGAGACCCAGTACTTC. Protein: CASDLAGQETQYF.

This clone was picked up one time. The gene calls are TRBV7-6 and TRBJ2-3; D might be TRBD2 (5 bases). The V gene's germline CDR1 is SGHVS and CDR2 FNYEAQ. The V and J ends lost 1 base and 4 bases respectively, with 12 bases between them. This CDR3 is 15 amino acids long. CDR3 loop: CASSLVAGSPDTQYF. The CDR3 DNA sequence: TGTGCCAGCAGCTTAGTCGCGGGTAGCCCAGATACGCAGTATTTT. The full variable domain, in which reference TRBV7-6 and TRBJ2-3 provide the parts outside the CDR3, is GAGVSQSPRYKVTKRGQDVALRCDPISGHVSLYWYRQALGQGPEFLTYFNYEAQQDKSGLPNDRFSAERPEGSISTLTIQRTEQRDSAMYRCASSLVAGSPDTQYFGPGTRLTVL.